The clone carrying this T cell receptor (beta chain) was seen ten or more times. The data derive from a study of neurological immune-mediated disorders. The cDNA came from 5'RACE, which used 10-nucleotide random UMIs. From 15-18 subjects, over 200 million TCR-beta sequences were obtained in each sequencing run. MiXCR, applied by TCRdb to the 5' RACE reads, yields one record per CDR3 protein. The sample gives 14,000 or so distinct CDR3 sequences, about 12% of which show up once; roughly two fifths is in the top ten. V was pared by 5 bases and J by 1 base, with 19 bases between. CDR1 and CDR2 (germline): SGHVS, FNYEAQ. The CDR3 sequence is 17 residues long. Sorted libraries came from approximately 1 million CD4+ or CD8+ T cells.

The chain couples TRBV7-6 to TRBJ2-3, with TRBD1 as a possible D gene (6 bases). The clonotype comes from a female donor with HTLV-1-associated myelopathy (HAM/TSP). The material sequenced was CD8+ T cells from blood. CDR3 DNA: TGTGCCAGCAGCCCGCGACCAGGGGTACCTGGCACAGATACGCAGTATTTT. It specifies CASSPRPGVPGTDTQYF.